The present T cell receptor (beta chain) was sequenced within a study of blood T cell repertoires in COVID-19. Background on the study: Researchers got acute and convalescent COVID-19 samples from the United States, Italy and Spain. The analysed material was cDNA or gDNA that came from T cells, B-cell-depleted T cells, or PBMCs.

In the original analysis: Amplifying reference gene primers gave estimates of nucleated cell counts. The protocol was immunoSEQ multiplex PCR, while the TCRdb copy is restricted to in-frame clones and leaves out a portion. The V and J calls and clone size were taken over from that table, and D and trimming were inferred from the DNA. Among about 350,000 clones listed, 88% were seen once. CDR1 and CDR2 (germline): SGHKS, YYEKEE (reference sequence). The CDR3 has 16 residues. The V gene lost 4 bases and the J gene lost 3 bases, with 16 bases spanning the gap. Recruitment covered some 25 US areas and drew participants whose ages spanned 18 to 89 years.

The clonotype originates from a woman in her twenties or thirties who had been exposed to COVID-19. The V call is TRBV5-5, the J call TRBJ2-2, with D perhaps matching TRBD2 (6 bases). The sequenced material came from PBMCs or T cells enriched from blood (not recorded which). CDR3 coding DNA: TGTGCCAGCAGCCCCCGCGGGAATTTCTACACCGGGGAGCTGTTTTTT. It codes for CASSPRGNFYTGELFF.